The rows below give T cell receptor beta chains drawn from one sample of a study of T cell repertoires in cytomegalovirus infection. TCRdb re-called the reads through MiXCR, storing one row per CDR3 protein. The sample records about 330,000 distinct CDR3 sequences, nearly 35% being singletons. These TCRs are of unknown antigen specificity. The material sequenced was cultured PBMCs, taken from culture after CMV antigen stimulation. All receptors derive from a human donor in good health (CMV status not recorded). Some clones in this sample may be carry-over from other donors' samples. CDR3s include the opening cysteine and the closing phenylalanine or tryptophan. D genes are given only for firm matches. Only some rows state a clone size, as once, few, many or a class for expanded clones.

>once|14|TRBJ1-1|TRBV7-2|.
CASSFGHLNTEAFF
TGTGCCAGCAGCTTTGGACACTTGAACACTGAAGCTTTCTTT
>.|13|TRBJ1-5|TRBV2|.
CASKRSSNQPQHF
TGTGCCAGCAAGAGATCGAGCAATCAGCCCCAGCATTTT
>few|16|TRBJ2-3|TRBV7-6|TRBD2
CASSLVAGVGGDTQYF
TGTGCCAGCAGCTTAGTAGCGGGAGTTGGGGGAGATACGCAGTATTTT
>.|15|TRBJ2-1|TRBV5-4|.
CASSRIQTGDNEQFF
TGTGCCAGCAGCCGGATTCAGACGGGAGACAATGAGCAGTTCTTC
>.|15|TRBJ1-4|TRBV4-3|TRBD1
CASSQDTGVREKLFF
TGCGCCAGCAGCCAAGATACAGGGGTTCGTGAAAAACTGTTTTTT
>few|13|TRBJ1-2|TRBV6-1|.
CASSEAGFYGYTF
TGTGCCAGCAGTGAAGCCGGCTTCTATGGCTACACCTTC
>.|17|TRBJ2-1|TRBV20-1|TRBD2
CSAHSTSGSHGYNEQFF
TGCAGTGCCCACTCAACTAGCGGGAGCCACGGCTACAATGAGCAGTTCTTC
>.|11|TRBJ1-1|TRBV29-1|.
CSVQRAGNAFF
TGCAGCGTCCAAAGGGCGGGAAACGCTTTCTTT
>.|16|TRBJ2-4|TRBV4-1|.
CASSLPPGTAKNIQYF
TGCGCCAGCAGCCTCCCACCCGGAACAGCCAAAAACATTCAGTACTTC
>.|15|TRBJ2-1|TRBV19|.
CASSIEGGSYNEQFF
TGTGCCAGTAGTATTGAGGGGGGCTCCTACAATGAGCAGTTCTTC
>few|13|TRBJ1-5|TRBV10-3|.
CAISGQPNQPQHF
TGTGCCATCAGTGGACAGCCCAATCAGCCCCAGCATTTT
>few|12|TRBJ1-1|TRBV19|TRBD1
CASSTRTGAAFF
TGTGCCAGTAGTACCCGGACAGGGGCAGCTTTCTTT
>.|17|TRBJ2-1|TRBV9|.
CASSVDLRAGGYNEQFF
TGTGCCAGCAGCGTAGACCTCCGGGCGGGCGGGTACAATGAGCAGTTCTTC
>.|14|TRBJ1-4|TRBV4-1|TRBD1
CASSQEGQGEKLFF
TGCGCCAGCAGCCAAGAGGGACAGGGTGAAAAACTGTTTTTT
>.|17|TRBJ1-3|TRBV6-2/TRBV6-3|.
CASSERSPVISGNTIYF
TGTGCCAGCAGTGAACGAAGCCCGGTAATCTCTGGAAACACCATATATTTT
>.|15|TRBJ1-2|TRBV7-2|TRBD1
CASSTNRGPNYGYTF
TGTGCCAGCAGTACTAACAGGGGGCCCAACTATGGCTACACCTTC
>.|12|TRBJ2-1|TRBV19|.
CASSVLNNEQFF
TGTGCCAGTAGTGTCTTAAACAATGAGCAGTTCTTC
>.|15|TRBJ2-5|TRBV29-1|TRBD2
CSVEWWEGPQETQYF
TGCAGCGTTGAATGGTGGGAGGGCCCCCAAGAGACCCAGTACTTC
>.|14|TRBJ2-1|TRBV28|.
CASSVSGQYNEQFF
TGTGCCAGCTCTGTTAGCGGACAATACAATGAGCAGTTCTTC
>.|15|TRBJ2-4|TRBV19|TRBD2
CASSILGLDGNIQYF
TGTGCCAGTAGTATTTTAGGACTAGATGGGAACATTCAGTACTTC
>few|15|TRBJ1-1|TRBV4-3|TRBD1
CASSGRQGVDTEAFF
TGCGCCAGCAGCGGGAGACAGGGAGTCGACACTGAAGCTTTCTTT
>.|12|TRBJ2-4|TRBV12-5|.
CASGQGKNIQYF
TGTGCTAGTGGACAGGGAAAAAACATTCAGTACTTC
>.|15|TRBJ2-1|TRBV11-2|TRBD2
CASSGLRGTYNEQFF
TGTGCCAGCAGTGGTCTGCGGGGGACCTACAATGAGCAGTTCTTC
>many|16|TRBJ2-3|TRBV7-2|TRBD2
CASSFDTSGRTDTQYF
TGTGCCAGCAGCTTCGACACTAGCGGGAGAACAGATACGCAGTATTTT
>.|16|TRBJ2-5|TRBV10-3|.
CAIILSSCLFQETQYF
TGTGCCATCATCCTTTCTAGCTGCCTCTTCCAAGAGACCCAGTACTTC
>once|13|TRBJ1-2|TRBV5-6|.
CASSLAGSRGYTF
TGTGCCAGCAGCTTGGCTGGGAGCCGTGGCTACACCTTC
>.|15|TRBJ1-6|TRBV28|.
CASSSTVSYNSPLHF
TGTGCCAGCAGTTCGACAGTCTCCTATAATTCACCCCTCCACTTT
>few|11|TRBJ2-3|TRBV20-1|.
CSATGLTTQYF
TGCAGTGCAACCGGACTAACTACGCAGTATTTT
>.|14|TRBJ2-1|TRBV7-6|.
CASSLETDYNEQFF
TGTGCCAGCAGCTTAGAGACAGACTACAATGAGCAGTTCTTC
>many|20|TRBJ2-1|TRBV7-8|TRBD2
CASSNPAEGLAGARVGEQFF
TGTGCCAGCAGCAATCCGGCCGAGGGTTTAGCGGGAGCTCGGGTAGGTGAGCAGTTCTTC
>.|15|TRBJ2-2|TRBV20-1|.
CSARPPGPPTGELFF
TGCAGTGCTAGGCCGCCGGGACCTCCAACCGGGGAGCTGTTTTTT
>medium-sized|14|TRBJ2-7|TRBV27|TRBD1
CASSLQGANYEQYF
TGTGCCAGCAGTCTACAGGGGGCGAACTACGAGCAGTACTTC
>.|18|TRBJ2-7|TRBV4-3|.
CASSPTSTGGTVSYEQYF
TGCGCCAGCAGCCCCACGTCTACCGGGGGCACAGTTTCCTACGAGCAGTACTTC